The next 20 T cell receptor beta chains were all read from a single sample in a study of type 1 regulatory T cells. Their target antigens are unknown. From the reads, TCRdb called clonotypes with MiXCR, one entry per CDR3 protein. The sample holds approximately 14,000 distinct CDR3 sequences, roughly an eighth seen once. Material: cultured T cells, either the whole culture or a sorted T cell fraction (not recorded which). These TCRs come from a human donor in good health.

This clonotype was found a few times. The DNA of the CDR3 is TGCGCCAGCAGCCAACCCGACAGGGACCAAGAGACCCAGTACTTC. The encoded protein is CASSQPDRDQETQYF. The J gene is TRBJ2-5, the V gene TRBV4-1; TRBD1 matches at 7 bases. With 2 bases clipped from V and 0 bases from J, the junction kept 3 bases outside the gene matches. The CDR3 consists of 15 residues. Germline CDR1 is MGHRA and CDR2 is YSYEKL.

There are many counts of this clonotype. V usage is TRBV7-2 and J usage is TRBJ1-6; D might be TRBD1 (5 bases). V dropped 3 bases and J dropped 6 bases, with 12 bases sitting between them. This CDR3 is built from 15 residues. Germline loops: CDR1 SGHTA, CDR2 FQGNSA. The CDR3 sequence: CASSLVREGNSPLHF. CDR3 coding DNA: TGTGCCAGCAGCTTGGTCAGGGAGGGTAATTCACCCCTCCACTTT. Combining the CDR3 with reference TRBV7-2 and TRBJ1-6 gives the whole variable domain GAGVSQSPSNKVTEKGKDVELRCDPISGHTALYWYRQSLGQGLEFLIYFQGNSAPDKSGLPSDRFSAERTGGSVSTLTIQRTQQEDSAVYLCASSLVREGNSPLHFGNGTRLTVT.

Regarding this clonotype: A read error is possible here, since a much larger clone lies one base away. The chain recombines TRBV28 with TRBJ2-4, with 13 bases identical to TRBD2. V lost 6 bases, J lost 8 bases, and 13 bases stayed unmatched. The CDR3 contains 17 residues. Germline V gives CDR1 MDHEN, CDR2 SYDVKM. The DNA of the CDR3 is TGTGCCAGCAGCCCCAGTACTAGCGGGAGGGCCAGGTACATTCAGTACTTC. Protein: CASSPSTSGRARYIQYF. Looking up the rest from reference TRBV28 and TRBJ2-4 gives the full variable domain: DVKVTQSSRYLVKRTGEKVFLECVQDMDHENMFWYRQDPGLGLRLIYFSYDVKMKEKGDIPEGYSVSREKKERFSLILESASTNQTSMYLCASSPSTSGRARYIQYFGAGTRLSVL.

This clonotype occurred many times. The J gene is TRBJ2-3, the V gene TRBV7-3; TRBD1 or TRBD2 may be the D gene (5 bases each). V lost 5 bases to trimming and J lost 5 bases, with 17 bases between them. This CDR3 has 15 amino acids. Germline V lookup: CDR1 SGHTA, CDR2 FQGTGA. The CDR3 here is CASSPGHSGGDTQYF. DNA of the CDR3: TGTGCCAGCAGCCCAGGACACTCCGGAGGAGATACGCAGTATTTT.

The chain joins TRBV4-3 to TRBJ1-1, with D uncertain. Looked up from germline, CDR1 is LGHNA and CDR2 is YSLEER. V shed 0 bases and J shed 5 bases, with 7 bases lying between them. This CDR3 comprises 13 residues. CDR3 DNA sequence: TGCGCCAGCAGCCAAGAAGCGGGAACTGAAGCTTTCTTT. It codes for CASSQEAGTEAFF.

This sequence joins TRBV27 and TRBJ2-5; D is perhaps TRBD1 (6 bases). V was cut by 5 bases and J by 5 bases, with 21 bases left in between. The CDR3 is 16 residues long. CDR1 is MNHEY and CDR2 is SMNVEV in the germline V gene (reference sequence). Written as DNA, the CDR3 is TGTGCCAGCAGTCCCCCCGAGGGGGTTTTCTTGGAGACCCAGTACTTC. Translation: CASSPPEGVFLETQYF.

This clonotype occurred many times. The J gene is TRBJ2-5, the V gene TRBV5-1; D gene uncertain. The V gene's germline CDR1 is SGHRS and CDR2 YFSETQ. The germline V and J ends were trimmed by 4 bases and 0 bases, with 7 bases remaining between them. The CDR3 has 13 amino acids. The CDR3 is CASSAADQETQYF. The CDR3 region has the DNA TGCGCCAGCAGCGCAGCCGACCAAGAGACCCAGTACTTC.

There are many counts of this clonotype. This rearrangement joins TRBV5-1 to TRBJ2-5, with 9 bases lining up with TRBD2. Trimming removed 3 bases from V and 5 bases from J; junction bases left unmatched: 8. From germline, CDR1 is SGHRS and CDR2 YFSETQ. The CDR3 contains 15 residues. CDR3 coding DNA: TGCGCCAGCAGCTGGGCGGGAGGGCCCTCGGAGACCCAGTACTTC. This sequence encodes CASSWAGGPSETQYF.

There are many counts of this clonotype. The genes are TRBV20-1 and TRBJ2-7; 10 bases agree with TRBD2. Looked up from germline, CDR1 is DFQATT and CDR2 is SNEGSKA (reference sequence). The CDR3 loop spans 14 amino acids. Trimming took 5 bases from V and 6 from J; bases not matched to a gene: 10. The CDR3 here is CSAHLAGVLGEQYF. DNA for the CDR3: TGCAGTGCTCACCTAGCGGGAGTCTTGGGCGAGCAGTACTTC.

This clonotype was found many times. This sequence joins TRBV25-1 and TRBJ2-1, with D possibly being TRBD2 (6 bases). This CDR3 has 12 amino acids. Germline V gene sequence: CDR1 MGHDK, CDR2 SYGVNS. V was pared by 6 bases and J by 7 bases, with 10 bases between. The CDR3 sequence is CASRGGGNEQFF. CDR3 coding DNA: TGTGCCAGCAGGGGAGGCGGAAATGAGCAGTTCTTC.

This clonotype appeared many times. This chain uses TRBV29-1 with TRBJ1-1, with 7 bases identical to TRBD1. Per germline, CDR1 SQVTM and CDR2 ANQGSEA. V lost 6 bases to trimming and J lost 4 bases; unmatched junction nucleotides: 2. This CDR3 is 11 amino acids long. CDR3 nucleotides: TGCAGCGTCGACAGGGCCACTGAAGCTTTCTTT. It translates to CSVDRATEAFF.

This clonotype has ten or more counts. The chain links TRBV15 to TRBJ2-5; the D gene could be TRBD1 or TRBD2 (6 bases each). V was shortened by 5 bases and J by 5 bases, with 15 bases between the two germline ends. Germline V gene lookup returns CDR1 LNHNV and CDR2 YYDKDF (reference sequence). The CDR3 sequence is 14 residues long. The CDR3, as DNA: TGTGCCACCAGCGGAGGGGGGCAGGATGAGACCCAGTACTTC. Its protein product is CATSGGGQDETQYF.

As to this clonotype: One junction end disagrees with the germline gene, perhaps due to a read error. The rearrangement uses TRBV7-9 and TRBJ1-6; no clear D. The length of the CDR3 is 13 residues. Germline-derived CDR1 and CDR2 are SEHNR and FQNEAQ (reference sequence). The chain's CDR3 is CGSSLVWHSPLHF. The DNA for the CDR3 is TGTGGCAGCAGCTTAGTTTGGCATTCACCCCTCCACTTT. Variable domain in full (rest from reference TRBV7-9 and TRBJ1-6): DTGVSQNPRHKITKRGQNVTFRCDPISEHNRLYWYRQTLGQGPEFLTYFQNEAQLEKSRLLSDRFSAERPKGSFSTLEIQRTEQGDSAMYLCGSSLVWHSPLHFGNGTRLTVT.

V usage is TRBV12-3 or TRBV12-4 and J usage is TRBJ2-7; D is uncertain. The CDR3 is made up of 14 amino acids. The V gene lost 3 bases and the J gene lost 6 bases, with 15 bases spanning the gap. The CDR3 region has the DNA TGTGCCAGCAGTTTCTACGGTAACGGACGCGAGCAGTACTTC. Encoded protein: CASSFYGNGREQYF.

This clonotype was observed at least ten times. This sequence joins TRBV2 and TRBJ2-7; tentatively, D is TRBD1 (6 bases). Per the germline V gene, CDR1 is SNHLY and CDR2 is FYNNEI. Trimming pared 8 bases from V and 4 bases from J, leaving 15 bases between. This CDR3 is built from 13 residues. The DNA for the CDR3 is TGTGCCAGCTGCCGGGACAAATTTTACGAGCAGTACTTC. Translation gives CASCRDKFYEQYF.

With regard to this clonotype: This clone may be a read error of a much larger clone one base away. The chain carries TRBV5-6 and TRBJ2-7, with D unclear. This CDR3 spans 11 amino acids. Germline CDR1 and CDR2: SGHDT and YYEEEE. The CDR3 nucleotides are TGTGTCAGCAGCTACTCCTACGAGCAGTACTTC. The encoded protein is CVSSYSYEQYF.

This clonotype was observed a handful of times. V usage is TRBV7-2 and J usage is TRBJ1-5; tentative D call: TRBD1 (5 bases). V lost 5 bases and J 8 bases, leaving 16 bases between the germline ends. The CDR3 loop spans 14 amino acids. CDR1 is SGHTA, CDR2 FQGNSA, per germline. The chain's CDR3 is CASSLQRGSEPQHF. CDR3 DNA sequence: TGTGCCAGCAGCCTCCAACGGGGGAGTGAGCCCCAGCATTTT.

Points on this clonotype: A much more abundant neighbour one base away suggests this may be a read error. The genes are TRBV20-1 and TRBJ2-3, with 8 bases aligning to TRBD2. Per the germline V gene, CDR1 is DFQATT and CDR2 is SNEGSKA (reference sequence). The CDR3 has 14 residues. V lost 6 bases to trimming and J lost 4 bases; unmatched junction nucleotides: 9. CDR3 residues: CSARTSSGADTQYF. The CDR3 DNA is TGCAGTGCCCGGACTAGCAGTGGCGCAGATACGCAGTATTTT.

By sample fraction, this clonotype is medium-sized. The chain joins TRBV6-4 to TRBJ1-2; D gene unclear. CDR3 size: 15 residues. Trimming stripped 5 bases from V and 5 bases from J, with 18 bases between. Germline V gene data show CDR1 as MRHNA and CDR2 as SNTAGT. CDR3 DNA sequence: TGTGCCAGCAGTCTCATGCGAGAAAGTAGATATGGCTACACCTTC. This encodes CASSLMRESRYGYTF.

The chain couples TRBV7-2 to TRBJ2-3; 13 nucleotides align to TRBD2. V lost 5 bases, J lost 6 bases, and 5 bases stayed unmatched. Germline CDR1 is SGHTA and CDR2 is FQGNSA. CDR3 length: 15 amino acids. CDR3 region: CASSPTSGRVDTQYF. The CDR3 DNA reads TGTGCCAGCAGCCCTACTAGCGGGAGGGTGGATACGCAGTATTTT.